The sequence of this T cell receptor (beta chain) was determined in a study of human CD8 memory T cell subsets. The CDR3 is 14 amino acids. Germline V gene data show CDR1 as SGHRS and CDR2 as YFSETQ. UMI-labeled 5' RACE produced the TCR beta libraries. Authors' data handling: Each of the TCR beta libraries had somewhere between roughly 2,800 and 18,000 functional CDR3 beta clonotypes in it. Reprocessing the 5' RACE reads, TCRdb reports a single entry for every CDR3 protein and omits DNA. The V and J calls come from TCRdb's annotation, not from the publication. The table counts fewer than 10,000 distinct CDR3 sequences; 22% lies in the top ten.

Sequenced sample: CD8+ T cells from PBMCs. V is TRBV5-1 and J is TRBJ1-1. This TCR came from a human donor in good health. CDR3 in amino acids: CASSLEQLNTEAFF.